This is a list of T cell receptor beta chains from one sample in a study of T-cell memory formation after mild COVID-19. TCRdb used MiXCR to reprocess the 5' RACE reads, holding one entry per CDR3 protein. The repertoire holds over 35,000 distinct CDR3 sequences, with approximately 9.6% as singletons. What was sequenced was PBMCs or a T cell subset sorted from them (not recorded which). Every receptor here comes from an adult woman who had mild COVID-19 (a few samples of this study predate the infection). Cell type and time point are not known. Each CDR3 is given with its conserved first and last residue. The D gene is left open where the match is weak. Expanded clones are given a class, and other clones once, few, many or no size at all.

>TRBJ2-2|medium-sized|NA|TRBV27
TGTGCCAGCAGTTTAGCGAACACCGGGGAGCTGTTTTTT
CASSLANTGELFF
>TRBJ2-1|many|NA|TRBV7-7
TGTGCTAGCAGCTCCGTCGGGCGGAATGAGCAGTTCTTC
CASSSVGRNEQFF
>TRBJ2-5|many|NA|TRBV18
TGTGCCAGCTCACCACCGTCGGTTGCACAGGCGGCCCAGTACTTC
CASSPPSVAQAAQYF
>TRBJ1-1|few|NA|TRBV5-4
TGTGCCAGCAGGGCCCAGGGGAACACTGAAGCTTTCTTT
CASRAQGNTEAFF
>TRBJ2-1|many|TRBD2|TRBV2
TGTGCCAGCAGTGCCGGGCCGGGACTAGCAGATGAGCAGTTCTTC
CASSAGPGLADEQFF
>TRBJ1-2|few|NA|TRBV4-2
TGTGCCAGCAGCCAAGATCTGGACATCTATGGCTACACCTTC
CASSQDLDIYGYTF
>TRBJ2-1|few|NA|TRBV4-3
TGCGCCAGCAGCCCTCTAGTTCGAGTCTCTGAGCAGTTCTTC
CASSPLVRVSEQFF
>TRBJ1-3|NA|NA|TRBV2
TGTGCCAGCAGTGGACAGACCTACTCTGGAAACACCATATATTTT
CASSGQTYSGNTIYF
>TRBJ1-5|few|NA|TRBV27
TGTGCCAGCAGTCCCTCAGGTGCTCAGGGCAATCAGCCCCAGCATTTT
CASSPSGAQGNQPQHF
>TRBJ2-2|many|NA|TRBV7-2
TGTGCCAGCAGCTTAATTCCGCAGAACACCGGGGAGCTGTTTTTT
CASSLIPQNTGELFF
>TRBJ1-2|few|NA|TRBV7-2
TGTGCCAGCAGCTTAGCGTTGGTTACTCTTAACTATGGCTACACCTTC
CASSLALVTLNYGYTF
>TRBJ1-3|few|NA|TRBV18
TGTGCCAGCTCACCCCGACGGGGGGAAAGGTCTGGAAACACCATATATTTT
CASSPRRGERSGNTIYF
>TRBJ2-5|many|NA|TRBV20-1
TGCAGTGCTCTGAGTGGGAAGGAGACCCAGTACTTC
CSALSGKETQYF
>TRBJ2-3|many|TRBD2|TRBV19
TGTGCGACAAAAGTGGTAGCGGGAGGGTCCGATACGCAGTATTTT
CATKVVAGGSDTQYF
>TRBJ1-1|NA|NA|TRBV4-1
TGCGCCAGCAGCCAATCCGGACTGTGGGCTGAAGCTTTCTTT
CASSQSGLWAEAFF
>TRBJ2-7|many|NA|TRBV10-3
TGTGCCATCAGTAATCAATCCTCCTACGAGCAGTACTTC
CAISNQSSYEQYF
>TRBJ2-1|many|TRBD2|TRBV4-3
TGCGCCAGCAGCCAAGATCACCGGGAGGTACCTACCTTC
CASSQDHREVPTF